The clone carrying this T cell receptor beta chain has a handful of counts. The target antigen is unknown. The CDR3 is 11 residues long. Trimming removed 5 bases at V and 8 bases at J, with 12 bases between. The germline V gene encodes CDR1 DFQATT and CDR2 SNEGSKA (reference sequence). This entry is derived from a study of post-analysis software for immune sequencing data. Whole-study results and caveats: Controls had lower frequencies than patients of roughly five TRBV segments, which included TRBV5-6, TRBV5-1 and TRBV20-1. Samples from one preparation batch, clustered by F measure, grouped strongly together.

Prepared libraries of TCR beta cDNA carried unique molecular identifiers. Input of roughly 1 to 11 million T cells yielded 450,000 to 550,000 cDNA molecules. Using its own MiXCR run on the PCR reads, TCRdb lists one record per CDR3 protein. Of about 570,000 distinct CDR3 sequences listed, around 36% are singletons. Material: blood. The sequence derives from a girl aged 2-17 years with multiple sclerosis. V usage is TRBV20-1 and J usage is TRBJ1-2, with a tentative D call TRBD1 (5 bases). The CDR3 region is CSAFSEGGYTF. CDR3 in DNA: TGCAGTGCTTTCTCAGAGGGGGGCTACACCTTC.